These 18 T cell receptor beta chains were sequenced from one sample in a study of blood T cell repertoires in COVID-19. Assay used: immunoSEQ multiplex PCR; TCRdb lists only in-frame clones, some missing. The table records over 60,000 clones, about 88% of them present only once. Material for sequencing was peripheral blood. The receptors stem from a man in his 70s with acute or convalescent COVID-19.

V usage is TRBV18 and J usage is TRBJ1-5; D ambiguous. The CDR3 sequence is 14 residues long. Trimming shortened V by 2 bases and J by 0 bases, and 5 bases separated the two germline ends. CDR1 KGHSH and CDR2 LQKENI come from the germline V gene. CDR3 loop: CASSPTNSNQPQHF. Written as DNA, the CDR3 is TGTGCCAGCTCACCAACTAATAGCAATCAGCCCCAGCATTTT.

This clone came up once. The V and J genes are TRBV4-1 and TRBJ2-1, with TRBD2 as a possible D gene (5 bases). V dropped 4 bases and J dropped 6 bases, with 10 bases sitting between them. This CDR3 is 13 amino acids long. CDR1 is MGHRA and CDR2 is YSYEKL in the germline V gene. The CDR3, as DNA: TGCGCCAGCAGCCCGCGTGGACTCAATGAGCAGTTCTTC. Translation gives CASSPRGLNEQFF.

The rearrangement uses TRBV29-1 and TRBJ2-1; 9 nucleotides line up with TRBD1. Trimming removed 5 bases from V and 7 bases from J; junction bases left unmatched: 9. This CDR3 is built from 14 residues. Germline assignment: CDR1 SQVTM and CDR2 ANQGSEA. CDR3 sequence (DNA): TGCAGCGTTATGGACAGGGGAGTGCTGAATGAGCAGTTCTTC. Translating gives CSVMDRGVLNEQFF.

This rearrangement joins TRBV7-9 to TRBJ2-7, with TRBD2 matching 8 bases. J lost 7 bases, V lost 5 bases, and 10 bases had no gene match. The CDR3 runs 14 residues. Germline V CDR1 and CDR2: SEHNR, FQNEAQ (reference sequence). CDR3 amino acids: CASSRGGSVGEQYF. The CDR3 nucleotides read TGTGCCAGCAGCCGGGGGGGCTCCGTCGGAGAGCAGTACTTC.

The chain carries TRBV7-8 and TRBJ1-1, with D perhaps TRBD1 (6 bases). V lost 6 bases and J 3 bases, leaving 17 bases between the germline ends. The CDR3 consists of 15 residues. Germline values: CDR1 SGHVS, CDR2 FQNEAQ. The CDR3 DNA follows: TGTGCCAGCAGTCCCTCTTCGGGGACATACACTGAAGCTTTCTTT. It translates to CASSPSSGTYTEAFF.

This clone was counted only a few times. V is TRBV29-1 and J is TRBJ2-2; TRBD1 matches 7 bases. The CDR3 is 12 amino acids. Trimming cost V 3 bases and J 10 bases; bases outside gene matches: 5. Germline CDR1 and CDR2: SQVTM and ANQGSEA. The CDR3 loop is CSVENRGMELFF. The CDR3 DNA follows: TGCAGCGTTGAGAACAGGGGAATGGAGCTGTTTTTT.

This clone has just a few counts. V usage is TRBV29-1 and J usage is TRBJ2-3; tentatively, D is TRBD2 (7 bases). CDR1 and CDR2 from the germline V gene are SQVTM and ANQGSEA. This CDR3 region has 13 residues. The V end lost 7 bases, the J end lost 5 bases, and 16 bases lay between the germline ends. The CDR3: CSGSGGARDTQYF. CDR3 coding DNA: TGCAGCGGATCTGGGGGGGCGAGAGATACGCAGTATTTT.

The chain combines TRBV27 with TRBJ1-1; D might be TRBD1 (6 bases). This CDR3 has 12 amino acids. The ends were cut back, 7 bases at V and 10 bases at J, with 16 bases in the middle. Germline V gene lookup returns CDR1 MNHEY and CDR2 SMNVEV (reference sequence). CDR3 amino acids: CASKMQGRRAFF. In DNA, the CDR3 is TGTGCCAGCAAAATGCAGGGGCGCAGAGCTTTCTTT.

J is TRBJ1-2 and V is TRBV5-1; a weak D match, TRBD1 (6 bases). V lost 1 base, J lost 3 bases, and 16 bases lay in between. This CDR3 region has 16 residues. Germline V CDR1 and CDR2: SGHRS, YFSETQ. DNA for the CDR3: TGCGCCAGCAGCTTGCCCGGAGGGGGGGAGGACTATGGCTACACCTTC. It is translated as CASSLPGGGEDYGYTF.

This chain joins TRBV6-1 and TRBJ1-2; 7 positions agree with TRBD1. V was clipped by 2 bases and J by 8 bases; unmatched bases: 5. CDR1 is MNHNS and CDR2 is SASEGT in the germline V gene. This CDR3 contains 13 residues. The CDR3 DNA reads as TGTGCCAGCAGTGAACAGGGGGAATACGGCTACACCTTC. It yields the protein CASSEQGEYGYTF.

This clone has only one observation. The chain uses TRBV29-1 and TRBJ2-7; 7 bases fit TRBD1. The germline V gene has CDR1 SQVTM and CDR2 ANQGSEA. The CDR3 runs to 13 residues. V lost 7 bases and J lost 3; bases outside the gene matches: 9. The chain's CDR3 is CSAADRDSYEQYF. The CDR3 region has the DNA TGCAGCGCCGCGGACCGGGACAGCTACGAGCAGTACTTC.

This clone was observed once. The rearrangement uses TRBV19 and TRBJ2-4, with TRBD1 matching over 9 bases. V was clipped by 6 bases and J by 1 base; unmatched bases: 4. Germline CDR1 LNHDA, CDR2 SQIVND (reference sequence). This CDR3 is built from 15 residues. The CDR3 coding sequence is TGTGCCAGTAGACAGGGGGCGGGTGCCAAAAACATTCAGTACTTC. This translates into CASRQGAGAKNIQYF.

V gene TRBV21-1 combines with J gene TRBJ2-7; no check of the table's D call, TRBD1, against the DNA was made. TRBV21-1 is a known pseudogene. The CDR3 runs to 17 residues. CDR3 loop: CASSKFTGTGLPYEQYF. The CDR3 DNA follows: TGTGCCAGCAGCAAATTTACCGGGACAGGGCTACCCTACGAGCAGTACTTC.

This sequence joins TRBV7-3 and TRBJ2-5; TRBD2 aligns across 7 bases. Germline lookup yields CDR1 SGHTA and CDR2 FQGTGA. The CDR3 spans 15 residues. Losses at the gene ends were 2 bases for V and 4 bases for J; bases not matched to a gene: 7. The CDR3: CASSLDGRRGETQYF. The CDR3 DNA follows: TGTGCCAGCAGCTTAGACGGGAGGCGTGGAGAGACCCAGTACTTC.

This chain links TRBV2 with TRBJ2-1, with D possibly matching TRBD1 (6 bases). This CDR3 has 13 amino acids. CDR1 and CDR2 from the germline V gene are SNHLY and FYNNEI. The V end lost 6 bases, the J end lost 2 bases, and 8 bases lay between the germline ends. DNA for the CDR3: TGTGCCAGCAGACAGGGACCCTACAATGAGCAGTTCTTC. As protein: CASRQGPYNEQFF.

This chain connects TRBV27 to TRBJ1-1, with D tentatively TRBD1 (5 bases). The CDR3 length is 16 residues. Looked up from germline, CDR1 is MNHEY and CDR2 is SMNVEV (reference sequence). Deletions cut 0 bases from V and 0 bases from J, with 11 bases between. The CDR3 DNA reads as TGTGCCAGCAGTTTATCGGGTGCAGGGATGAACACTGAAGCTTTCTTT. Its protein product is CASSLSGAGMNTEAFF.

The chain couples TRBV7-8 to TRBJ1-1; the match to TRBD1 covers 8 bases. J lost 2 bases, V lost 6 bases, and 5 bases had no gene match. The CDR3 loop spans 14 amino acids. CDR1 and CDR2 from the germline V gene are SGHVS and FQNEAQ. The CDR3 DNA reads TGTGCCAGCAGTTCTACAGGGGGTAACACTGAAGCTTTCTTT. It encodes CASSSTGGNTEAFF.

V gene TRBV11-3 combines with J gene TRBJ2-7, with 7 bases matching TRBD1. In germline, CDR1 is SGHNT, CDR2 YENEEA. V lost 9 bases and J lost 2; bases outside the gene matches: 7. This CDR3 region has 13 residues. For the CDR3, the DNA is TGTGCCAGGACCTGGGACAGTGCCTACGAGCAGTACTTC. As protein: CARTWDSAYEQYF.